The T cell receptor (beta chain) under discussion was sequenced for a study of blood T cell repertoires in COVID-19 (dated by TCRdb to between 2020 and 2021). Some background on the complete study: Samples from collaborators originated in the United States, Italy and Spain and spanned both the acute and convalescent phases of COVID-19. Nearly every sample came with metadata listing a de-identified subject ID, COVID-19 status, age in years and sex. The prospective study material was composed of cDNA or gDNA derived from T cells, B-cell-depleted T cells, or PBMCs. Where HLA class I and class II types were available, the types were taken from metadata supplied by the sample provider, not from assay-based typing. Samples were obtained from the ongoing ImmuneRACE study (first 160 participants) and from 1,254 subjects provided by 6 global collaborators. Subjects who had been exposed to COVID-19, were actively infected with it, or had recovered from it provided the deeply sampled blood TCRbeta repertoires that made up the dataset. The repertoires were made available in a free public database intended to serve as a resource for research on the immune response to SARS-CoV-2. On the study overall, not on this receptor specifically: How much clinical and demographic metadata was included differed by source and by participant, and the metadata was provided uncurated.

Based on the germline V gene, the CDR1 and CDR2 sequences are SNHLY and FYNNEI. Germline trimming amounts to 4 bases on V and 3 bases on J, with 5 as the count of junction bases outside the gene matches. Taken from cysteine to phenylalanine, the CDR3 has 14 residues. Left in the record is the CDR3 DNA by itself, 42 bases read in frame from the first base. This clone has a handful of counts. Its antigen target is currently unknown. Base qualities are not recorded, but no much larger clone differs from it by a single base. One collaborating source in Seattle enrolled patients during active infection and followed them longitudinally through the course of disease. Whole blood was collected in K2EDTA tubes by collaborating institutions according to the institutions' own protocols. For TCRbeta analysis, collaborator samples were shipped as frozen whole blood, as isolated PBMCs, or as DNA extracted from either sample type.

TCRbeta CDR3 regions were amplified from genomic DNA by means of the immunoSEQ Assay, a bias-controlled multiplex PCR. Per the original workflow: Nucleated cell counts per sample were estimated from amplification of reference gene primers within the assay. Sequence reads were collapsed and filtered to measure the absolute abundance of every unique TCRbeta CDR3 rearrangement. Productive Simpson clonality was computed per sample as the square root of Simpson's diversity index over productive rearrangements. TCRdb holds this immuneACCESS table with in-frame rearrangements only. Some clones are missing; in checked studies, unresolved V genes explain under half, and the rest has no known cause. V and J calls and clone size are given by that table; D and trimming were obtained from the DNA. The sample data list nearly 350,000 clones, and about 87% of these were observed just once. The ten most abundant clones make up about 6% of the sample.

Material for sequencing was peripheral blood. The V gene is TRBV2 and the J gene is TRBJ2-7; 8 central bases correspond to TRBD1. The TCR was taken from a woman between 50 and 59 years old with COVID-19, enrolled during active disease. The CDR3 region has the sequence CASSGQGFGYEQYF. The base sequence is TGTGCCAGCAGTGGACAGGGGTTTGGCTACGAGCAGTACTTC.